This T cell receptor (beta chain) was recovered during a study of shared clonotypes between healthy human individuals. Naive CD8 cells were CD45RO-negative, positively selected for CCR7, excluding terminally differentiated effector memory CD45RA+ cells. There were only Caucasian adults among the donors, and all lived in Nashville, Tennessee. Using immunoSEQ multiplex PCR, the repertoire was profiled, and TCRdb retains in-frame clones only, with some absent. The data show 2 million to 2.5 million clones, approximately 94% seen once. Germline V gives CDR1 SGHVS, CDR2 FQNEAQ. This CDR3 is 15 amino acids long. V was clipped by 1 base and J by 1 base, with 11 bases between them.

The chain is built from TRBV7-8 and TRBJ2-7, with unresolved D. This receptor was obtained from a man younger than 30 in good health. The source material was naive CD8+ T cells sorted from blood. The CDR3 bases are TGTGCCAGCAGCTTAGAGGGATCCGATTCCTACGAGCAGTACTTC. Residues: CASSLEGSDSYEQYF.